A single sample is the source of the 4 T cell receptor beta chains below, sequenced in a study of Ad26.COV2.S vaccination and SARS-CoV-2 variants. Sequencing was performed with immunoSEQ multiplex PCR; in TCRdb, only in-frame clones are kept and a portion is missing. The table lists 300,000 to 400,000 clones, roughly 80% of them singletons. Treatment defined: roughly 19 received Ad26.COV2.S at low or high dose, single or two shots; five or six received placebo; per-sample allocation not given. On day 63 after the first injection, vaccine and placebo recipients gave samples. The sample here was peripheral blood, taken in a trial of Ad26.COV2.S vaccine versus placebo. These receptors originate from a person aged 18-65 years who received the Ad26.COV2.S COVID-19 vaccine or a placebo.

This clone was counted a few times. The rearrangement uses TRBV6-1 and TRBJ1-5; D is unclear. This CDR3 has 13 residues. Germline V gives CDR1 MNHNS, CDR2 SASEGT. V shed 0 bases and J shed 4 bases, with 4 bases lying between them. The CDR3 nucleotides read TGTGCCAGCAGTGAAGCGCGTAATCAGCCCCAGCATTTT. Protein sequence: CASSEARNQPQHF.

In its sample, this clone was seen once. The gene calls are TRBV5-8 and TRBJ2-1, with 9 bases matching TRBD1. Germline CDR1 and CDR2: SGHTS and YDEGEE. The CDR3 loop spans 15 amino acids. The V segment lost 4 bases and the J segment 8 bases; nucleotides outside the gene matches: 10. CDR3 amino acids: CASSRGTGRGDEQFF. CDR3 DNA: TGTGCCAGCAGCCGAGGGACAGGGAGAGGGGATGAGCAGTTCTTC.

This chain uses TRBV6-1 with TRBJ2-5, with 9 nucleotides matching TRBD1. The germline gives CDR1 MNHNS, CDR2 SASEGT. CDR3 size: 14 residues. The J segment lost 5 bases and the V segment lost 3 bases, leaving 4 bases of the junction unmatched. CDR3 residues: CASSDTGGAETQYF. In DNA, the CDR3 is TGTGCCAGCAGTGACACAGGGGGCGCGGAGACCCAGTACTTC.

The genes are TRBV5-6 and TRBJ2-7, with D maybe TRBD2 (5 bases). The CDR3 totals 14 residues. V lost 1 base, J lost 0 bases, and 8 bases lay in between. CDR1 and CDR2 from the germline V gene are SGHDT and YYEEEE. The CDR3 spells CASSLRTYSYEQYF. In DNA form, the CDR3 reads TGTGCCAGCAGCTTGAGGACTTACTCCTACGAGCAGTACTTC.